The present TCR beta chain was sequenced within a study of radiation and T cells in renal cell carcinoma. This sample's time point: blood 2 weeks post-SBRT. Treatment described: 15 Gy SBRT to primary tumor, nephrectomy 4 weeks later. Radiation-treated patients gave blood at baseline, week 2 and week 4. Only in-frame clones appear in the TCRdb table, and some are missing; sequencing was by immunoSEQ multiplex PCR. The repertoire holds 100,000 to 150,000 clones, with 81% as singletons. The CDR3 sequence is 15 residues long. Germline V gives CDR1 MNHNY, CDR2 SVGAGI (reference sequence). Germline trimming cut 4 bases from V and 5 bases from J; bases unmatched to any gene: 7.

This TCR was recovered from a man aged 50 to 60 with renal cell carcinoma. V usage is TRBV6-6 and J usage is TRBJ1-1; 10 nucleotides line up with TRBD1. This sample comprised blood, obtained from a patient whose treatment included radiotherapy and nephrectomy. The CDR3 coding sequence is TGTGCCAGCAGTTCCGGGACAGGGGCAGAAACTGAAGCTTTCTTT. Translation gives CASSSGTGAETEAFF.